These T cell receptor beta chains were read from a single sample in a study of Graves' ophthalmopathy and Graves' hyperthyroidism. TCRdb reprocessed the multiplex PCR reads with MiXCR, giving one entry per CDR3 protein. The sample lists roughly 1.1 million distinct CDR3 sequences, roughly two fifths occurring once. What was sequenced was peripheral blood or thyroid tissue (not recorded which). The receptors shown here come from an adult man with Graves' hyperthyroidism. Both conserved end residues are part of each CDR3. The D gene is left open where the match is weak. Part of the rows lack a size; the others show once, few, many or a class for expanded clones.

>many|.|TRBJ2-5|TRBV3-1|17
CASSQVNTGMYQETQYF
TGTGCCAGCAGCCAAGTTAACACAGGGATGTACCAAGAGACCCAGTACTTC
>many|.|TRBJ1-5|TRBV4-3|14
CASSQVLGSQPQHF
TGCGCCAGCAGCCAAGTCCTGGGAAGTCAGCCCCAGCATTTT
>many|.|TRBJ1-4|TRBV29-1|13
CSVFAVKNEKLFF
TGCAGCGTTTTCGCAGTTAAAAATGAAAAACTGTTTTTT
>many|TRBD1|TRBJ1-4|TRBV10-3|16
CAISESRTGLNEKLFF
TGTGCCATCAGTGAGTCTAGGACAGGCCTTAATGAAAAACTGTTTTTT
>.|TRBD1|TRBJ1-5|TRBV19|15
CASKRTGEENQPQHF
TGTGCCAGTAAGAGGACAGGGGAGGAAAATCAGCCCCAGCATTTT
>.|TRBD1|TRBJ1-2|TRBV29-1|14
CSVTGTGESYGYTF
TGCAGCGTAACCGGGACAGGGGAAAGTTATGGCTACACCTTC
>.|TRBD2|TRBJ2-2|TRBV5-1|16
CASSLASGINTGELFF
TGCGCCAGCAGCTTGGCTAGCGGGATCAACACCGGGGAGCTGTTTTTT
>.|.|TRBJ2-7|TRBV5-1|17
CASSPGDGADLTYEQYF
TGCGCCAGCAGTCCTGGGGACGGGGCAGACTTAACCTACGAGCAGTACTTC
>.|.|TRBJ2-2|TRBV19|13
CAGSISLGGELFF
TGTGCCGGTAGTATCTCGTTGGGCGGGGAGCTGTTTTTT
>.|.|TRBJ1-2|TRBV10-3|12
CAISDDSYGYTF
TGTGCCATCAGTGACGACAGTTATGGCTACACCTTC
>.|TRBD1|TRBJ2-7|TRBV7-2|14
CASSLATGFNEQYF
TGTGCCAGCAGCTTAGCGACAGGGTTCAACGAGCAGTACTTC
>many|TRBD2|TRBJ2-2|TRBV7-3|16
CASRPPGLADTGELFF
TGTGCCAGCAGACCGCCGGGACTAGCGGACACCGGGGAGCTGTTTTTT
>.|.|TRBJ1-1|TRBV5-1|13
CASSLEGALEAFF
TGCGCCAGCAGCTTGGAAGGGGCATTAGAAGCTTTCTTT
>once|.|TRBJ2-7|TRBV7-2|16
CASSQQGLASSYEQYF
TGCGCCAGCAGCCAACAGGGGCTAGCGAGCTCCTACGAGCAGTACTTC